The 27 T cell receptor beta chains presented below share a single source sample, sequenced in a study of T cell responses to AZD1222 COVID-19 vaccine. Assay used: immunoSEQ multiplex PCR; TCRdb lists only in-frame clones, some missing. The sample records approximately 60,000 clones, roughly 80% being singletons. Sequenced here: peripheral blood, sampled on day 0 of AZD1222 vaccination. The receptors were gathered from an adult in good health.

The chain joins TRBV28 to TRBJ1-4; D is uncertain. V gave up 6 bases and J gave up 7 bases, with 18 bases separating them. Per the germline V gene, CDR1 is MDHEN and CDR2 is SYDVKM. The CDR3 consists of 15 residues. Here the CDR3 reads CASSPMGKAAEKLFF. The CDR3 coding sequence is TGTGCCAGCAGCCCAATGGGGAAGGCGGCTGAAAAACTGTTTTTT.

This clone appeared a single time. The chain uses TRBV5-1 and TRBJ2-2; 8 nucleotides match TRBD2. Germline V CDR1 and CDR2: SGHRS, YFSETQ. V was clipped by 4 bases and J by 5 bases; unmatched bases: 7. CDR3 size: 15 residues. The CDR3 coding sequence is TGCGCCAGCAGCCTCGGGACTAGGGGTACCGGGGAGCTGTTTTTT. Translated: CASSLGTRGTGELFF.

The DNA for the CDR3 is TGTGCCAGCAGCCGAGGGACAGGGAAGACAGAAGGCTACACCTTC. As protein: CASSRGTGKTEGYTF. This chain joins TRBV5-4 and TRBJ1-2, with 9 bases that match TRBD1. The germline V gene has CDR1 SGHNT and CDR2 YYREEE (reference sequence). V shed 4 bases and J 8 bases; nucleotides not matched to a gene: 12. The CDR3 is 15 residues long.

CDR3 region: CASSQDCYEQYF. DNA for the CDR3: TGTGCCAGCAGCCAGGACTGCTACGAGCAGTACTTC. This sequence joins TRBV5-6 and TRBJ2-7; D may be TRBD2 (5 bases). The CDR3 loop spans 12 amino acids. Trimming removed 4 bases from V and 3 bases from J, with 8 bases in between. Germline-derived CDR1 and CDR2 are SGHDT and YYEEEE.

The V call is TRBV10-3, the J call TRBJ1-1; TRBD1 aligns across 12 bases. This CDR3 has 17 residues. Germline CDR1 is ENHRY and CDR2 is SYGVKD. After removal of 11 bases from V and 4 bases from J, the junction contained 17 bases not matched to a gene. Here the CDR3 DNA reads TGTGCCGCCTCAAGCCCCGGGACAGGGGGCAGTGGCACTGAAGCTTTCTTT. This translates into CAASSPGTGGSGTEAFF.

This clone was detected once. The V gene is TRBV6-6, the J gene TRBJ2-2; tentative D call: TRBD2 (7 bases). The CDR3 is 15 residues long. Germline lookup yields CDR1 MNHNY and CDR2 SVGAGI (reference sequence). V lost 10 bases and J lost 4, with 19 bases in between. The CDR3 DNA sequence: TGTGCCACCTCTGCGGCGGGGGCGGGCACCGGGGAGCTGTTTTTT. It specifies CATSAAGAGTGELFF.

This clone was detected a few times. The chain links TRBV15 to TRBJ2-7; D possibly corresponds to TRBD1 (5 bases). Germline CDR1 reads LNHNV; CDR2 reads YYDKDF (reference sequence). The V end was cut by 5 bases, the J end by 2 bases, with 16 bases between. The length of the CDR3 is 15 residues. Written as DNA, the CDR3 is TGTGCCACCAGCCCCCGAAGGGCAGGGACCTACGAGCAGTACTTC. Protein sequence: CATSPRRAGTYEQYF.

CDR3 nucleotide sequence: TGCGCCAGCAGCTTGGCCGACGAAAACTACGAGCAGTACTTC. This gives the protein CASSLADENYEQYF. The genes are TRBV5-1 and TRBJ2-7; D gene ambiguous. V was clipped by 0 bases and J by 3 bases, with 10 bases between them. Germline CDR1 is SGHRS and CDR2 is YFSETQ. CDR3 length: 14 residues.

The rearrangement uses TRBV12-5 and TRBJ2-1; 7 positions agree with TRBD1. Germline CDR1 LGHNT, CDR2 FRNRAP. The CDR3 spans 16 residues. Germline trimming cut 1 base from V and 8 bases from J; bases unmatched to any gene: 11. The CDR3 nucleotides are TGTGCTAGTGGTTTGGAGGGGGCCGTTAGGGGCGATGAGCAGTTCTTC. Its protein product is CASGLEGAVRGDEQFF.

The rearrangement joins TRBV4-3 to TRBJ2-5; 11 bases agree with TRBD2. This CDR3 region has 16 residues. Looked up from germline, CDR1 is LGHNA and CDR2 is YSLEER. V lost 3 bases, J lost 4 bases, and 7 bases stayed unmatched. The CDR3: CASSHFTSGGGETQYF. The CDR3, as DNA: TGCGCCAGCAGCCATTTCACTAGCGGGGGCGGAGAGACCCAGTACTTC.

Only a few counts were recorded for this clone. The rearrangement links TRBV6-1 to TRBJ2-7, with no clear D. This CDR3 contains 14 residues. The V end lost 3 bases, the J end lost 5 bases, and 14 bases lay between the germline ends. CDR1 and CDR2 from the germline V gene are MNHNS and SASEGT. CDR3 amino acids: CASSEQGMLHEQYF. In DNA, the CDR3 is TGTGCCAGCAGTGAGCAAGGGATGCTTCACGAGCAGTACTTC.

The J gene is TRBJ2-2, the V gene TRBV12-5; 7 nucleotides agree with TRBD1. V lost 7 bases to trimming and J lost 6 bases; unmatched junction nucleotides: 5. CDR3 length: 13 amino acids. Germline assignment: CDR1 LGHNT and CDR2 FRNRAP. The chain's CDR3 is CASDAGGPGELFF. The CDR3 coding sequence is TGTGCTAGTGACGCAGGGGGTCCCGGGGAGCTGTTTTTT.

The chain carries TRBV4-1 and TRBJ2-7, with 7 bases fitting TRBD1. CDR1 and CDR2 from the germline V gene are MGHRA and YSYEKL. With 4 bases clipped from V and 1 base from J, the junction kept 10 bases outside the gene matches. This CDR3 has 16 residues. CDR3 residues: CASSPGEGAGSYEQYF. As DNA, the CDR3 is TGCGCCAGCAGCCCCGGCGAGGGGGCGGGTTCCTACGAGCAGTACTTC.

This clone was seen once. This rearrangement joins TRBV5-1 to TRBJ2-7; 11 nucleotides line up with TRBD2. Germline trimming cut 5 bases from V and 0 bases from J; bases unmatched to any gene: 7. Germline CDR1 SGHRS, CDR2 YFSETQ. The CDR3 spans 16 residues. The CDR3 spells CASSSTSGVFSYEQYF. CDR3 bases: TGCGCCAGCAGTTCGACTAGCGGGGTGTTCTCCTACGAGCAGTACTTC.

The gene calls are TRBV20-1 and TRBJ1-5; no clear D gene. Trimming cost V 3 bases and J 3 bases, with 9 bases left between them. The CDR3 is 13 amino acids. Per the germline V gene, CDR1 is DFQATT and CDR2 is SNEGSKA (reference sequence). CDR3 sequence reads: CSASQDTNQPQHF. Here the CDR3 DNA reads TGCAGTGCTAGTCAAGATACCAATCAGCCCCAGCATTTT.

CDR3 sequence: CASSPGGDFGEQYF. The CDR3, as DNA: TGTGCCAGCTCACCGGGGGGAGATTTCGGGGAGCAGTACTTC. The chain employs TRBV18 and TRBJ2-7; weak D call: TRBD2 (6 bases). Germline CDR1 and CDR2: KGHSH and LQKENI. The CDR3 is 14 residues long. Trimming pared 3 bases from V and 7 bases from J, leaving 16 bases between.

V gene TRBV3-1 (or the pseudogene TRBV3-2) combines with J gene TRBJ1-6; TRBD1 matches at 9 bases. CDR1 is LGHDT, CDR2 YNNKEL, per germline (reference sequence). The CDR3 contains 15 residues. V lost 4 bases, J lost 5 bases, and 3 bases stayed unmatched. The chain's CDR3 is CASSPRTGDNSPLHF. The CDR3, as DNA: TGTGCCAGCAGCCCCCGGACAGGGGATAATTCACCCCTCCACTTT.

The chain recombines TRBV27 with TRBJ2-5, with D possibly being TRBD1 or TRBD2 (6 bases each). Deletions cut 2 bases from V and 5 bases from J, with 15 bases between. CDR1 MNHEY and CDR2 SMNVEV come from the germline V gene (reference sequence). The CDR3 runs to 15 residues. The CDR3 sequence is CASSLGAGEVETQYF. In nucleotides, the CDR3 is TGTGCCAGCAGTTTAGGGGCAGGGGAGGTGGAGACCCAGTACTTC.

This clone was counted many times. The chain uses TRBV3-1 (or the pseudogene TRBV3-2) and TRBJ1-3, with 7 bases aligning to TRBD1. Trimming took 0 bases from V and 11 from J; bases not matched to a gene: 10. The CDR3 length is 15 residues. Germline V gene sequence: CDR1 LGHDT, CDR2 YNNKEL (reference sequence). The CDR3 DNA follows: TGTGCCAGCAGCCAAGAGTACAGGGGCCGAGAGGCCATATATTTT. It specifies CASSQEYRGREAIYF.

The chain carries TRBV7-2 and TRBJ1-1, with 7 bases that match TRBD1. With V trimmed by 5 bases and J by 0 bases, 3 bases remained unmatched. The CDR3 totals 14 residues. Germline V gene lookup returns CDR1 SGHTA and CDR2 FQGNSA. The CDR3, as DNA: TGTGCCAGCAGCCCGACAGGGTTGAACACTGAAGCTTTCTTT. It is translated as CASSPTGLNTEAFF. The full variable domain, in which reference TRBV7-2 and TRBJ1-1 provide the parts outside the CDR3, is GAGVSQSPSNKVTEKGKDVELRCDPISGHTALYWYRQSLGQGLEFLIYFQGNSAPDKSGLPSDRFSAERTGGSVSTLTIQRTQQEDSAVYLCASSPTGLNTEAFFGQGTRLTVV.

The rearrangement joins TRBV29-1 to TRBJ2-6; TRBD1 agrees at 10 bases. Germline assignment: CDR1 SQVTM and CDR2 ANQGSEA. This CDR3 comprises 16 residues. Trimming removed 4 bases from V and 9 bases from J; junction bases left unmatched: 12. The CDR3 spells CSVATGGAGYGNVLTF. DNA for the CDR3: TGCAGCGTTGCGACAGGGGGCGCGGGGTATGGCAACGTCCTGACTTTC.

The chain carries TRBV7-6 and TRBJ2-3, with 9 bases matching TRBD2. V shed 5 bases and J 1 base; nucleotides not matched to a gene: 4. This CDR3 has 15 residues. Germline CDR1 reads SGHVS; CDR2 reads FNYEAQ. For the CDR3, the DNA is TGTGCCAGCAGCCCCGGACTAGCGCGCACAGATACGCAGTATTTT. As protein: CASSPGLARTDTQYF.

The chain joins TRBV27 to TRBJ1-2; D call uncertain. This CDR3 spans 11 amino acids. Deletions cut 8 bases from V and 4 bases from J, with 8 bases between. Germline-derived CDR1 and CDR2 are MNHEY and SMNVEV (reference sequence). CDR3 sequence (DNA): TGTGCCAGCGGAGGGATCTATGGCTACACCTTC. Translating gives CASGGIYGYTF.

This clone was seen a handful of times. The V gene is TRBV21-1, the J gene TRBJ2-3. TRBV21-1 has pseudogene status. The CDR3 totals 18 residues. This CDR3 reads CASSKALGYHIDTDTQYF. Here the CDR3 DNA reads TGTGCCAGCAGCAAAGCGCTTGGATACCATATAGACACAGATACGCAGTATTTT.

V is TRBV3-1 (or the pseudogene TRBV3-2) and J is TRBJ1-6, with D possibly being TRBD1 (5 bases). Germline lookup yields CDR1 LGHDT and CDR2 YNNKEL (reference sequence). CDR3 size: 14 residues. The V end lost 7 bases, the J end lost 7 bases, and 14 bases lay between the germline ends. The CDR3 DNA reads TGTGCCAGCACCCGGGGGACTGAAAATTCACCCCTCCACTTT. It codes for CASTRGTENSPLHF.

The chain employs TRBV5-1 and TRBJ2-1; 9 bases agree with TRBD1. Germline V CDR1 and CDR2: SGHRS, YFSETQ. Germline trimming cut 0 bases from V and 8 bases from J; bases unmatched to any gene: 3. The CDR3 is 14 amino acids. In DNA, the CDR3 is TGCGCCAGCAGCTTGGGGGACAGGGCCGATGAGCAGTTCTTC. Translated, it gives CASSLGDRADEQFF.

This clone was recorded a few times. The V and J genes are TRBV7-3 and TRBJ2-1; D ambiguous. This CDR3 has 12 residues. V was shortened by 7 bases and J by 5 bases, with 9 bases between the two germline ends. In germline, CDR1 is SGHTA, CDR2 FQGTGA. CDR3 sequence (DNA): TGTGCCAGCATCCCCCGTGACAATGAGCAGTTCTTC. Translated: CASIPRDNEQFF.